The present T cell receptor (beta chain) was sequenced within a study of T cell repertoires in cytomegalovirus infection. This CDR3 is 16 amino acids long. Unmatched junction bases numbered 8, after V lost 4 bases and J lost 1 base. Germline CDR1 SGHDN, CDR2 FVKESK. Points on this clonotype: Its antigen remains unidentified.

TCRdb reprocessed the reads via MiXCR and lists one record per CDR3 protein. The sample shows about 890,000 distinct CDR3 sequences, 31% of them seen only once. This material consisted of cultured CD8+ T cells from PBMCs, taken from culture after CMV antigen stimulation. This receptor was taken from a human donor in good health (CMV status not recorded). Some clones in this sample may be carry-over from other donors' samples. The chain couples TRBV14 to TRBJ2-5; 8 bases are shared with TRBD1. For the CDR3, the DNA is TGTGCCAGCAGCCCACTGACAGGGGCGCTCCAAGAGACCCAGTACTTC. It encodes CASSPLTGALQETQYF.